This T cell receptor beta chain comes out of a study of low-dose radiotherapy and immunotherapy resistance in tumors. Study at large: Individuals in Cohort 2 had 1 Gy per fraction every two weeks, adding up to 13 Gy over 26 weeks. Daily, from cycle 1 day 1 and for four cycles, patients took oral aspirin 300 mg.

This clonotype appeared a few times. First-strand cDNA used TRAV- and TRBV-specific primers, covering alpha and beta chains. Both a constant-region primer and a V-primer adapter served to amplify TCRs across 15 to 25 PCR cycles. TCRdb called the reads again in MiXCR, with one record for every CDR3 protein. The sample carries under 90,000 distinct CDR3 sequences, roughly a sixth recorded once. The CDR3 spans 16 residues. Trimming took 0 bases from V and 7 from J, leaving 19 bases between them. CDR1 is SGDLS and CDR2 is YYNGEE in the germline V gene. The sample's time point: before trial treatment. Donors were treated with nivolumab, ipilimumab, aspirin, and low-dose cyclophosphamide and radiotherapy.

This sequence was found in a male donor with prostate cancer. The sample here was PBMCs, taken before treatment. The gene calls are TRBV9 and TRBJ1-1; tentative D call: TRBD1 (5 bases). CDR3 DNA sequence: TGTGCCAGCAGCGTAGAAGTGCTGGGGGAAGCCAGTGAAGCTTTCTTT. Translated: CASSVEVLGEASEAFF.